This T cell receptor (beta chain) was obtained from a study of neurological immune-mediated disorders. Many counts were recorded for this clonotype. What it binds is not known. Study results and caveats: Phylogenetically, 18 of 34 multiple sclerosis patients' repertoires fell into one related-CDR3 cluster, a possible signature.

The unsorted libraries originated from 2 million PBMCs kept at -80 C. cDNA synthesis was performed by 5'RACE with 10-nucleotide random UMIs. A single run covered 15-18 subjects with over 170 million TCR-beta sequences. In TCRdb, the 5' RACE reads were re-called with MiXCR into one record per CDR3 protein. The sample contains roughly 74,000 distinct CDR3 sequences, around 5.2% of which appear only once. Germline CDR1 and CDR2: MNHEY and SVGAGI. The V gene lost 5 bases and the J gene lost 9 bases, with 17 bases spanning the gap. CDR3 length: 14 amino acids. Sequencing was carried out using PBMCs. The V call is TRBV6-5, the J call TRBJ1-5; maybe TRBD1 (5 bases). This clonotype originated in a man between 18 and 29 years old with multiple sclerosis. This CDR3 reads CASSIKGTTAPQHF. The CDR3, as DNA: TGTGCCAGCAGTATAAAGGGGACGACGGCGCCCCAGCATTTT.